This TCR beta chain comes out of a study of blood T cell repertoires in COVID-19 (dated by TCRdb to 2019 to 2021). Broadly, across the study: Samples from collaborators originated in the United States, Italy and Spain and spanned both the acute and convalescent phases of COVID-19. The material from the prospective study consisted of cDNA or gDNA derived from T cells, B-cell-depleted T cells, or PBMCs. Subjects who had been exposed to COVID-19, were actively infected with it, or had recovered from it provided the deeply sampled blood TCRbeta repertoires that made up the dataset. A freely available public database, intended as a resource for researchers studying the immune response to SARS-CoV-2, is where the repertoires were released. The samples were drawn from two sources: the first 160 participants of the ongoing ImmuneRACE study, and 950 to 1,500 subjects contributed by 6 global collaborators. The sample metadata nearly always contained a de-identified subject ID, COVID-19 status, age in years and sex. HLA class I and class II types, where available, came from metadata supplied by the sample provider rather than from assay-based typing. The full study reports these points: Clinical and demographic metadata were provided uncurated, with the amount varying by source and participant.

The immunoSEQ Assay, a bias-controlled multiplex PCR, was used to amplify TCRbeta CDR3 regions from genomic DNA. From the authors' description of their analysis: The number of nucleated cells in each sample was estimated from the amplification of reference gene primers within the assay. Sequence reads were collapsed and filtered to measure the absolute abundance of every unique TCRbeta CDR3 rearrangement. For each sample, productive Simpson clonality was calculated by taking the square root of Simpson's diversity index across productive rearrangements. Drawn from immuneACCESS, this table holds only the in-frame rearrangements with V and J called that TCRdb kept. Clones are partly lost; checked studies trace under half to an unresolved V gene and leave the rest unexplained. The V and J calls and clone size come from that table; D and trimming were worked out from the DNA. The sample profile shows 150,000 or so clones; more than 70% of them were found once. The top ten clonotypes cover around 8.5% of the sample.

Whole blood was collected in K2EDTA tubes by collaborating institutions according to the institutions' own protocols. For TCRbeta analysis, collaborator samples were shipped as frozen whole blood, as isolated PBMCs, or as DNA extracted from either sample type. The junction shows trimming of 4 bases on V and 2 bases on J, and the gene matches do not reach 8 bases of it. As encoded in the germline V gene, CDR1 is MNHEY while CDR2 is SVGAGI. The CDR3 spans 15 residues, from the cysteine through the phenylalanine. The kept DNA is CDR3 alone, 45 bases in frame from the first base. Concerning this clone: The clone's antigen remains unknown. The input lacks base qualities; no much larger clone sits a single base away.

The TCR comes from a woman between 55 and 75 years old with acute or convalescent COVID-19. Here the chain combines TRBV6-5 and TRBJ2-7; TRBD1 agrees with 7 junctional bases. The sample consisted of peripheral blood. The DNA sequence is given as TGTGCCAGCAGTTCTTTTTCGGACAGGACCTACGAGCAGTACTTC. This sequence encodes CASSSFSDRTYEQYF.